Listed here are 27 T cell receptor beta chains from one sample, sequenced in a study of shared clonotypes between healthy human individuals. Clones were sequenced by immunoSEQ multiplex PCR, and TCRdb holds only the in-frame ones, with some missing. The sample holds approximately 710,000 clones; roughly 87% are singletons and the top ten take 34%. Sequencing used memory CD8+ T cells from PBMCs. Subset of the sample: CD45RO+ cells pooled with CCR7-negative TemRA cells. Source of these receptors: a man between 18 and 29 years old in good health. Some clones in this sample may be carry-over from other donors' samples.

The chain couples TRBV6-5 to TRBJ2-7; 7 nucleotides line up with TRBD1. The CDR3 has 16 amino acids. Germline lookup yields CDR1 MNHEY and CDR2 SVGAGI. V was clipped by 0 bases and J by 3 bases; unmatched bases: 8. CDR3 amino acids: CASSYSTGQRSYEQYF. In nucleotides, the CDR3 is TGTGCCAGCAGTTACTCGACAGGGCAGAGAAGCTACGAGCAGTACTTC.

CDR3 nucleotides: TGTGCCAGCAGCGCTACCAGGGGGCCCGGCTTCAACTATGGCTACACCTTC. Its protein is CASSATRGPGFNYGYTF. V is TRBV9 and J is TRBJ1-2; 8 positions agree with TRBD1. V lost 3 bases and J lost 2; bases outside the gene matches: 12. The CDR3 covers 17 residues. Germline loops: CDR1 SGDLS, CDR2 YYNGEE.

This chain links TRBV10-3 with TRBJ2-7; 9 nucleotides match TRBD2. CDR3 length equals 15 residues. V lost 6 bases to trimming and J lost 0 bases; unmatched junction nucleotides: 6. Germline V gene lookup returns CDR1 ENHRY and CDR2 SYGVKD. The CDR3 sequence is CAIRVAGVNSYEQYF. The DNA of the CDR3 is TGTGCCATCAGGGTAGCGGGAGTGAACTCCTACGAGCAGTACTTC.

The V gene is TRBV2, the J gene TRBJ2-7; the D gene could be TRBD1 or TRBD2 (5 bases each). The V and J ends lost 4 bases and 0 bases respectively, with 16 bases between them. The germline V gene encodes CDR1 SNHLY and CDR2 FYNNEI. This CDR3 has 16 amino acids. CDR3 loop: CASSGIDGTPSYEQYF. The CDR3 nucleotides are TGTGCCAGCAGTGGTATAGATGGGACGCCCTCCTACGAGCAGTACTTC.

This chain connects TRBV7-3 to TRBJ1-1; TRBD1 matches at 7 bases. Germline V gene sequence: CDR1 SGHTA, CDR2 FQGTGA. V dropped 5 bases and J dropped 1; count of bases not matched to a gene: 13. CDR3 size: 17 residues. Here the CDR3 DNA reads TGTGCCAGCAGCCCACAGCCCCGGGACAGTGAGAACACTGAAGCTTTCTTT. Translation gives CASSPQPRDSENTEAFF.

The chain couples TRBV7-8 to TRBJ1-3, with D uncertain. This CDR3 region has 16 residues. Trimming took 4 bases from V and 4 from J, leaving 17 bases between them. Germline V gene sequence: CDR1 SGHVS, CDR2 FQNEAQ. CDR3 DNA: TGTGCCAGCAGCTCCCAGAACAAACGACAAGGAAACACCATATATTTT. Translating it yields CASSSQNKRQGNTIYF.

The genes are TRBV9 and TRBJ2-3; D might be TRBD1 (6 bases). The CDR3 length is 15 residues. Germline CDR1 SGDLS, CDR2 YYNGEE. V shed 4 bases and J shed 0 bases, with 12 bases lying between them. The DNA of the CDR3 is TGTGCCAGCAGCACAGGGAGCCAAAGCACAGATACGCAGTATTTT. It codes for CASSTGSQSTDTQYF.

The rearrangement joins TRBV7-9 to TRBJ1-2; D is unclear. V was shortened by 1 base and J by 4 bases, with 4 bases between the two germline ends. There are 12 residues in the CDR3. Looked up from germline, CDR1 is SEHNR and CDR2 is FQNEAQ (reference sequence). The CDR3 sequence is CASSLDGYGYTF. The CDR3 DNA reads TGTGCCAGCAGCTTAGACGGCTATGGCTACACCTTC. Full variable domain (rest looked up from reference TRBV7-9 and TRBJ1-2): DTGVSQNPRHKITKRGQNVTFRCDPISEHNRLYWYRQTLGQGPEFLTYFQNEAQLEKSRLLSDRFSAERPKGSFSTLEIQRTEQGDSAMYLCASSLDGYGYTFGSGTRLTVV.

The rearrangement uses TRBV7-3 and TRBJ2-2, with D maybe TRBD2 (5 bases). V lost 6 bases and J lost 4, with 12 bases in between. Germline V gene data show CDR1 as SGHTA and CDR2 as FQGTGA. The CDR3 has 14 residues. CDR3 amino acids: CASSLLGGTGELFF. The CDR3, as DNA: TGTGCCAGCAGTCTACTAGGAGGCACCGGGGAGCTGTTTTTT.

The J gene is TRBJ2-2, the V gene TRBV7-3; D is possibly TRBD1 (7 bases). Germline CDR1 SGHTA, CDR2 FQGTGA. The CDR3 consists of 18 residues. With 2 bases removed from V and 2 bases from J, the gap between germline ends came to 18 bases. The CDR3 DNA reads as TGTGCCAGCAGCTTAGTGCCGGGAGCAGGGGGAAACACCGGGGAGCTGTTTTTT. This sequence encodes CASSLVPGAGGNTGELFF.

The CDR3 here is CASSIGGGSLNTEAFF. CDR3 sequence (DNA): TGCGCCAGCAGCATAGGAGGCGGGAGCTTGAACACTGAAGCTTTCTTT. The chain links TRBV4-3 to TRBJ1-1; D gene uncertain. CDR1 is LGHNA, CDR2 YSLEER, per germline. The CDR3 is made up of 16 amino acids. Trimming cost V 5 bases and J 0 bases, with 16 bases left between them.

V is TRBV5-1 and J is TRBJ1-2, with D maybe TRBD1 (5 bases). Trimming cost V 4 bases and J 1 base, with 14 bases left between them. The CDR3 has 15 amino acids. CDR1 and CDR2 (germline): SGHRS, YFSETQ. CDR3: CASSGGLGGNYGYTF. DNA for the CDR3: TGCGCCAGCAGCGGAGGGTTGGGGGGTAACTATGGCTACACCTTC.

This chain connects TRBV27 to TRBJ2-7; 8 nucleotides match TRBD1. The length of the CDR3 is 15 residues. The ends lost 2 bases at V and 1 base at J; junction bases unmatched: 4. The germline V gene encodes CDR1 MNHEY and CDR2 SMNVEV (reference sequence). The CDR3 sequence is CASSLQGALSYEQYF. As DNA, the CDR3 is TGTGCCAGCAGTTTACAGGGGGCTTTATCCTACGAGCAGTACTTC.

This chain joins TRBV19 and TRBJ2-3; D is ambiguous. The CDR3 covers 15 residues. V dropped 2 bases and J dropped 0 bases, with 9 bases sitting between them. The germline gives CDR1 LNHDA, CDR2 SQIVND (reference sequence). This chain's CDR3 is CASSIRKSSTDTQYF. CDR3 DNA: TGTGCCAGTAGTATAAGGAAGTCCAGCACAGATACGCAGTATTTT.

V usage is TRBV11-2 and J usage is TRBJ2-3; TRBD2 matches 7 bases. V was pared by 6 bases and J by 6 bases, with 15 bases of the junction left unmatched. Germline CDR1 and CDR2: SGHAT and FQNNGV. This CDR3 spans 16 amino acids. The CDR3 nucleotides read TGTGCCAGCAGTAGGTACGGCGCGGGAGTGTGGGATACGCAGTATTTT. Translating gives CASSRYGAGVWDTQYF.

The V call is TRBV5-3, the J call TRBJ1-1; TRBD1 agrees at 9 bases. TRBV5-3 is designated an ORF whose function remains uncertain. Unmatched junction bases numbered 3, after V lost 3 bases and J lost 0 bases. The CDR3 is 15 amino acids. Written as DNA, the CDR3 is TGTGCCAGAAGCTCCAGACAGGGGGTGAACACTGAAGCTTTCTTT. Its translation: CARSSRQGVNTEAFF.

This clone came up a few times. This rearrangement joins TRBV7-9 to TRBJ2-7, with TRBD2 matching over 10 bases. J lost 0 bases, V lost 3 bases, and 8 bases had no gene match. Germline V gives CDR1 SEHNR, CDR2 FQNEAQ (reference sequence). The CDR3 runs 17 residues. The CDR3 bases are TGTGCCAGCAGCTTGGGCTTAGCGGGAGGCCCCTCCTACGAGCAGTACTTC. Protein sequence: CASSLGLAGGPSYEQYF.

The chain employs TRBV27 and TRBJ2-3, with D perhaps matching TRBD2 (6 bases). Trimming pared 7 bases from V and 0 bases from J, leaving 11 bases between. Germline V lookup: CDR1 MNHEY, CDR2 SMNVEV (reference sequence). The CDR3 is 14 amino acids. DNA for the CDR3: TGTGCCAGCATACCAGGGACTAGCACAGATACGCAGTATTTT. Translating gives CASIPGTSTDTQYF.

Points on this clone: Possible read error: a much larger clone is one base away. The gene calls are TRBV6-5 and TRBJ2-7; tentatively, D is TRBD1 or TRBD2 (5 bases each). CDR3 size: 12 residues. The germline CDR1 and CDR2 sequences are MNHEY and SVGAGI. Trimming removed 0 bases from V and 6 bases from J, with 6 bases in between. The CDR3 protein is CASSYSRGEQYF. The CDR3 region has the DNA TGTGCCAGCAGTTACTCGAGGGGCGAGCAGTACTTC.

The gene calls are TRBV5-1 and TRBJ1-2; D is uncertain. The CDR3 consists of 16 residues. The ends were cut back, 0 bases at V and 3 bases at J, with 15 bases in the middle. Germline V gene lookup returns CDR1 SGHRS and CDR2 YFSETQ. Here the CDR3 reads CASSLAEAQGDYGYTF. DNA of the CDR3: TGCGCCAGCAGCTTGGCCGAGGCTCAAGGAGACTATGGCTACACCTTC.

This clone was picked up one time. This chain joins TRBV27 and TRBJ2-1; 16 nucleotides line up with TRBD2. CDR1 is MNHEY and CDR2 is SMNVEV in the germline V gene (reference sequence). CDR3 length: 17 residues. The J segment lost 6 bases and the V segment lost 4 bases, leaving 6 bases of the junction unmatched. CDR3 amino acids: CASSWGLAGGPGNEQFF. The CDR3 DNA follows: TGTGCCAGCAGTTGGGGACTAGCGGGAGGGCCAGGCAATGAGCAGTTCTTC.

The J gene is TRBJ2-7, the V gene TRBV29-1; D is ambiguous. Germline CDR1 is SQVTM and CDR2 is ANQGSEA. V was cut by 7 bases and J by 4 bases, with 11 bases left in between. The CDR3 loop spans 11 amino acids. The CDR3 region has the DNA TGCAGCGCCCTGTGGAGTTACGAGCAGTACTTC. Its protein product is CSALWSYEQYF.

CDR3 amino acids: CASSQDQDSSGNTIYF. For the CDR3, the DNA is TGCGCCAGCAGCCAAGATCAGGACAGCTCTGGAAACACCATATATTTT. The rearrangement links TRBV4-1 to TRBJ1-3; a possible D gene is TRBD1 (6 bases). Germline assignment: CDR1 MGHRA and CDR2 YSYEKL. This CDR3 has 16 residues. V was pared by 0 bases and J by 0 bases, with 9 bases between.

The CDR3 reads CASSSVWVQSSYEQYF. The DNA for the CDR3 is TGTGCCAGCAGCTCAGTTTGGGTCCAAAGCTCCTACGAGCAGTACTTC. The chain couples TRBV7-2 to TRBJ2-7, with D uncertain. Trimming cost V 4 bases and J 0 bases, with 16 bases left between them. Germline CDR1 is SGHTA and CDR2 is FQGNSA. The CDR3 covers 16 residues.

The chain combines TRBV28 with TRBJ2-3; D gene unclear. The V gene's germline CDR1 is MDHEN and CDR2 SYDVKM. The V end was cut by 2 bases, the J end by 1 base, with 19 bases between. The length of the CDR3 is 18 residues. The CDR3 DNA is TGTGCCAGCAGTTTAGGTGGTAGTGAAAGTGCAGGCACAGATACGCAGTATTTT. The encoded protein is CASSLGGSESAGTDTQYF.

The CDR3 sequence: CASSLRVGTGVYNEQFF. The DNA of the CDR3 is TGTGCCAGCAGCTTGAGGGTCGGGACAGGCGTTTACAATGAGCAGTTCTTC. The chain combines TRBV5-6 with TRBJ2-1, with 8 positions matching TRBD1. Trimming at V came to 1 base and at J to 4 bases, leaving 10 bases not matched to a gene. The CDR3 loop spans 17 amino acids. CDR1 and CDR2 from the germline V gene are SGHDT and YYEEEE. Supplemented by reference TRBV5-6 and TRBJ2-1, the full variable domain reads DAGVTQSPTHLIKTRGQQVTLRCSPKSGHDTVSWYQQALGQGPQFIFQYYEEEERQRGNFPDRFSGHQFPNYSSELNVNALLLGDSALYLCASSLRVGTGVYNEQFFGPGTRLTVL.

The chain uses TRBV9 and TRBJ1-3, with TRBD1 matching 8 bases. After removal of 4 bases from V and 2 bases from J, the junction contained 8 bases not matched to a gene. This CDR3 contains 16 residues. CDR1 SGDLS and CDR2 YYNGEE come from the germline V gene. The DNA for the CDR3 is TGTGCCAGCAGCCCAGGGACAGGAGGAGCTGGAAACACCATATATTTT. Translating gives CASSPGTGGAGNTIYF.